This T cell receptor (beta chain) emerged from a study of T cell responses to AZD1222 COVID-19 vaccine. Germline CDR1 reads LGHNA; CDR2 reads YSLEER. The CDR3 has 16 residues. V lost 0 bases and J lost 2, with 14 bases in between. Findings and limits, study-wide: Spike-wide vaccine-associated CD4 TCRs dominated at 160-218 and 743-854. Donors, mostly white British, included more females; clonal diversity was possibly underestimated.

The data were produced by immunoSEQ multiplex PCR, yet TCRdb's version contains in-frame clones alone and is incomplete. There are about 110,000 clones in the sample; around 94% occur only once, and around 2% lies in the top ten. Concerning this clone: The antigen remains unidentified.

This TCR came from an adult in good health. The gene calls are TRBV4-3 and TRBJ2-7; TRBD1 is a possible D gene (7 bases). This specimen consisted of peripheral blood, obtained on day 0 of AZD1222 vaccination. CDR3 DNA sequence: TGCGCCAGCAGCCAAGATTACGCCAGGGGGGCCTACGAGCAGTACTTC. Translation gives CASSQDYARGAYEQYF.